The T cell receptor beta chain under discussion was sequenced for a study of blood T cell repertoires in COVID-19. For the study at large: The origin of the acute and convalescent COVID-19 samples was the United States, Italy and Spain.

TCRdb's copy holds only in-frame clones and misses some; the assay was immunoSEQ multiplex PCR. The sample yields around 200,000 clones, over 80% seen once. The germline V gene has CDR1 PRHDT and CDR2 FYEKMQ (reference sequence). The CDR3 is 15 residues long. With V trimmed by 5 bases and J by 5 bases, 11 bases remained unmatched. Grouping used clinical history reported by participants in a survey and questionnaire. The clonotype was recovered from a man between 18 and 35 years old with acute COVID-19. The sample was PBMCs or T cells enriched from blood (not recorded which). The genes are TRBV13 and TRBJ2-7, with 8 bases identical to TRBD1. CDR3 amino acids: CASSPRTGHPHEQYF. The CDR3 nucleotides read TGTGCCAGCAGCCCCCGGACAGGGCATCCTCACGAGCAGTACTTC.